These 31 T cell receptor beta chains were all obtained from the same sample, sequenced in a study of blood T cell repertoires in COVID-19. Libraries were prepared by immunoSEQ multiplex PCR; TCRdb keeps only in-frame clonotypes and omits some of them. The sample comprises some 69,000 clones, approximately 88% of which are singletons, and approximately 2.4% rests with the top ten. Sequenced material: peripheral blood. The receptor set was obtained from a man at least 80 years old with active or convalescent COVID-19.

The rearrangement joins TRBV6-6 to TRBJ2-7; 9 bases match TRBD1. Germline CDR1 and CDR2: MNHNY and SVGAGI (reference sequence). Trimming at V came to 4 bases and at J to 2 bases, leaving 3 bases not matched to a gene. The CDR3 has 14 residues. The CDR3 region is CASSWDRVTYEQYF. The CDR3 DNA sequence: TGTGCCAGCAGTTGGGACAGGGTCACCTACGAGCAGTACTTC.

V and J are TRBV28 and TRBJ2-1; TRBD1 aligns across 7 bases. Germline CDR1 is MDHEN and CDR2 is SYDVKM. The CDR3 has 15 residues. Trimming removed 9 bases from V and 4 bases from J; junction bases left unmatched: 12. The CDR3 protein is CASLGETGIYNEQFF. The CDR3 coding sequence is TGTGCCAGTCTGGGGGAGACAGGGATTTACAATGAGCAGTTCTTC.

This clone was counted only a few times. This rearrangement joins TRBV18 to TRBJ1-4, with D unresolved. The CDR3 length is 14 residues. Looked up from germline, CDR1 is KGHSH and CDR2 is LQKENI. V lost 3 bases, J lost 10 bases, and 15 bases lay in between. The CDR3 bases are TGTGCCAGCTCACCGGGAGGGAATGACGGAAAACTGTTTTTT. Residues: CASSPGGNDGKLFF.

This clone came up once. CDR3 bases: TGTGCCAGCAGCCAAGGGGGGGCCTACGAGCAGTACTTC. Amino acids: CASSQGGAYEQYF. The chain joins TRBV3-1 (or the pseudogene TRBV3-2) to TRBJ2-7; possible D gene TRBD2, 6 bases. The CDR3 is made up of 13 amino acids. Trimming removed 1 base at V and 2 bases at J, with 6 bases between. Germline values: CDR1 LGHDT, CDR2 YNNKEL (reference sequence).

The chain uses TRBV5-1 and TRBJ1-1; D may be TRBD1 (5 bases). Germline CDR1 reads SGHRS; CDR2 reads YFSETQ. CDR3 length: 16 residues. V gave up 0 bases and J gave up 1 base, with 13 bases separating them. The CDR3 sequence is CASSLGGRAWNTEAFF. The CDR3 DNA sequence: TGCGCCAGCAGCTTGGGTGGCAGGGCTTGGAACACTGAAGCTTTCTTT. The variable domain in full, with the rest retrieved from reference TRBV5-1 and TRBJ1-1, is KAGVTQTPRYLIKTRGQQVTLSCSPISGHRSVSWYQQTPGQGLQFLFEYFSETQRNKGNFPGRFSGRQFSNSRSEMNVSTLELGDSALYLCASSLGGRAWNTEAFFGQGTRLTVV.

V and J are TRBV4-3 and TRBJ1-2, with D possibly matching TRBD1 (5 bases). The CDR3 is 15 residues long. CDR1 and CDR2 (germline): LGHNA, YSLEER. V was trimmed by 4 bases and J by 3 bases, leaving 15 bases between them. CDR3 nucleotides: TGCGCCAGCAGCCCCACCGGCAGGGTCGACTATGGCTACACCTTC. Protein sequence: CASSPTGRVDYGYTF.

The chain employs TRBV19 and TRBJ2-3; 7 bases fit TRBD1. Germline V gives CDR1 LNHDA, CDR2 SQIVND (reference sequence). J lost 0 bases, V lost 7 bases, and 7 bases had no gene match. This CDR3 comprises 15 residues. CDR3 sequence: CASKDRDSSTDTQYF. CDR3 coding DNA: TGTGCCAGTAAAGACCGGGACAGTAGCACAGATACGCAGTATTTT.

This clone was counted once. The chain uses TRBV5-6 and TRBJ1-5; D is perhaps TRBD1 (5 bases). This CDR3 has 15 residues. Trimming shortened V by 1 base and J by 1 base, and 9 bases separated the two germline ends. The V gene's germline CDR1 is SGHDT and CDR2 YYEEEE. Written as DNA, the CDR3 is TGTGCCAGCAGCTTGTATGGGGGGAGCAATCAGCCCCAGCATTTT. This translates into CASSLYGGSNQPQHF.

This chain joins TRBV7-9 and TRBJ1-1; weak D call: TRBD1 (5 bases). V was trimmed by 8 bases and J by 0 bases, leaving 10 bases between them. The CDR3 extends over 13 amino acids. Germline V gene data show CDR1 as SEHNR and CDR2 as FQNEAQ (reference sequence). CDR3 residues: CASETDMNTEAFF. Here the CDR3 DNA reads TGTGCCAGCGAGACGGACATGAACACTGAAGCTTTCTTT. Full variable domain (rest looked up from reference TRBV7-9 and TRBJ1-1): DTGVSQNPRHKITKRGQNVTFRCDPISEHNRLYWYRQTLGQGPEFLTYFQNEAQLEKSRLLSDRFSAERPKGSFSTLEIQRTEQGDSAMYLCASETDMNTEAFFGQGTRLTVV.

V is TRBV10-3 and J is TRBJ2-1, with TRBD1 matching over 10 bases. Germline lookup yields CDR1 ENHRY and CDR2 SYGVKD. The CDR3 loop spans 14 amino acids. V shed 6 bases and J 4 bases; nucleotides not matched to a gene: 3. CDR3 region: CAISRDRGYNEQFF. DNA for the CDR3: TGTGCCATCAGCCGGGACAGGGGTTACAATGAGCAGTTCTTC.

The chain is built from TRBV30 and TRBJ2-5, with D possibly TRBD1 on 5 matching bases. Trimming took off 4 bases at V and 4 bases at J, with 13 bases between the two ends. This CDR3 contains 13 residues. CDR1 is GTSNPN and CDR2 is SVGIG in the germline V gene (reference sequence). CDR3 protein: CAWTQGPGETQYF. DNA for the CDR3: TGTGCCTGGACGCAGGGCCCGGGAGAGACCCAGTACTTC.

The V gene is TRBV6-2 or TRBV6-3, the J gene TRBJ2-7; TRBD2 agrees at 11 bases. The trim removed 5 bases at V and 5 bases at J, leaving 5 bases unmatched. The CDR3 extends over 14 amino acids. Germline loops: CDR1 MNHEY, CDR2 SVGEGT. CDR3 sequence reads: CASSRLAGSHEQYF. The CDR3 bases are TGTGCCAGCAGTCGACTAGCGGGATCGCACGAGCAGTACTTC.

DNA for the CDR3: TGTGCCAGCAGCTCCACCTCCGGGACAGGGAGGCAAGCTTTCTTT. This translates into CASSSTSGTGRQAFF. The J gene is TRBJ1-1, the V gene TRBV5-5; 9 bases match TRBD1. The trim removed 3 bases at V and 9 bases at J, leaving 12 bases unmatched. Per the germline V gene, CDR1 is SGHKS and CDR2 is YYEKEE (reference sequence). The CDR3 runs to 15 residues.

The chain recombines TRBV6-2 or TRBV6-3 with TRBJ2-1; D is uncertain. Germline V gives CDR1 MNHEY, CDR2 SVGEGT. This CDR3 comprises 12 residues. V lost 2 bases, J lost 10 bases, and 9 bases lay in between. CDR3 protein: CASSYLTREQFF. The CDR3 nucleotides read TGTGCCAGCAGTTACCTCACCCGGGAGCAGTTCTTC.

V and J are TRBV7-8 and TRBJ2-7; 7 nucleotides agree with TRBD1. This CDR3 contains 13 residues. V gave up 4 bases and J gave up 3 bases; unmatched junction bases: 3. CDR1 and CDR2 (germline): SGHVS, FQNEAQ. The CDR3 loop reads CASSSDRNYEQYF. The DNA for the CDR3 is TGTGCCAGCAGCTCGGACAGGAACTACGAGCAGTACTTC.

This clone was seen a handful of times. V usage is TRBV4-1 and J usage is TRBJ1-6; TRBD1 agrees at 10 bases. The germline CDR1 and CDR2 sequences are MGHRA and YSYEKL. This CDR3 has 16 amino acids. The V gene end was trimmed by 1 base and the J gene end by 9 bases; junction bases not matched to a gene: 6. In DNA, the CDR3 is TGCGCCAGCAGCCAAGGGGGACAGGGGTTCCCTTCACCCCTCCACTTT. Encoded protein: CASSQGGQGFPSPLHF.

The V gene is TRBV5-1, the J gene TRBJ2-5, with 9 bases matching TRBD1. The V gene end was trimmed by 0 bases and the J gene end by 3 bases; junction bases not matched to a gene: 0. Germline V gene sequence: CDR1 SGHRS, CDR2 YFSETQ. There are 14 residues in the CDR3. This CDR3 reads CASSLGTGEETQYF. The CDR3 nucleotides are TGCGCCAGCAGCTTGGGGACAGGGGAAGAGACCCAGTACTTC.

This clone came up a few times. V usage is TRBV7-2 and J usage is TRBJ2-7; 11 nucleotides line up with TRBD1. The V segment lost 5 bases and the J segment 2 bases; nucleotides outside the gene matches: 5. Per germline, CDR1 SGHTA and CDR2 FQGNSA. This CDR3 region has 15 residues. The CDR3 sequence: CASSLRTGGPYEQYF. CDR3 sequence (DNA): TGTGCCAGCAGCCTTAGGACAGGGGGCCCCTACGAGCAGTACTTC.

The chain has TRBV7-9 and TRBJ2-1; 8 bases line up with TRBD1. The CDR3 covers 16 residues. The germline gives CDR1 SEHNR, CDR2 FQNEAQ (reference sequence). Unmatched junction bases numbered 2, after V lost 1 base and J lost 0 bases. CDR3 sequence (DNA): TGTGCCAGCAGCTTAGGGGGGACAGGCTCCTACAATGAGCAGTTCTTC. Residues: CASSLGGTGSYNEQFF.

The V gene is TRBV19, the J gene TRBJ2-3, with 8 bases that match TRBD1. The length of the CDR3 is 14 residues. Germline V gene lookup returns CDR1 LNHDA and CDR2 SQIVND (reference sequence). V shed 9 bases, J shed 10 bases, and the junction held 15 bases outside the gene matches. CDR3: CASNKPGQATPQYF. Here the CDR3 DNA reads TGTGCCAGCAACAAACCGGGACAGGCGACCCCGCAGTATTTT.

In its sample, this clone was seen many times. The chain couples TRBV19 to TRBJ1-5, with a possible D match to TRBD1 (5 bases). V lost 3 bases to trimming and J lost 5 bases, with 23 bases between them. Germline assignment: CDR1 LNHDA and CDR2 SQIVND (reference sequence). The CDR3 length is 18 residues. The CDR3, as DNA: TGTGCCAGTAGTATTATTAGGAGACGTGGGGGGTTCTATCAGCCCCAGCATTTT. Its translation is CASSIIRRRGGFYQPQHF.

The V gene is TRBV7-2, the J gene TRBJ2-5; D may be TRBD1 (5 bases). The V end lost 5 bases, the J end lost 3 bases, and 13 bases lay between the germline ends. Germline V gene data show CDR1 as SGHTA and CDR2 as FQGNSA. The CDR3 runs to 14 residues. CDR3 protein: CASSPRQKEETQYF. The CDR3 nucleotides are TGTGCCAGCAGCCCAAGACAGAAGGAAGAGACCCAGTACTTC.

The chain employs TRBV28 and TRBJ2-2; no reliable D call. The CDR3 loop spans 17 amino acids. Germline loops: CDR1 MDHEN, CDR2 SYDVKM. V lost 2 bases and J lost 0, with 13 bases in between. CDR3 sequence reads: CASSLPLGRPNTGELFF. For the CDR3, the DNA is TGTGCCAGCAGTTTACCCCTGGGCAGGCCGAACACCGGGGAGCTGTTTTTT.

The chain uses TRBV30 and TRBJ1-4, with D perhaps matching TRBD1 (5 bases). The germline V gene has CDR1 GTSNPN and CDR2 SVGIG (reference sequence). The germline V and J ends were trimmed by 3 bases and 8 bases, with 22 bases remaining between them. The CDR3 loop spans 16 amino acids. The CDR3 spells CAWSARGDAPREKLFF. The DNA of the CDR3 is TGTGCCTGGAGCGCCCGGGGGGACGCCCCTCGGGAAAAACTGTTTTTT.

The count of this clone is one. J is TRBJ2-1 and V is TRBV5-1, with 14 nucleotides matching TRBD2. This CDR3 is 16 amino acids long. CDR1 SGHRS and CDR2 YFSETQ come from the germline V gene. The V segment lost 4 bases and the J segment 4 bases; nucleotides outside the gene matches: 4. CDR3 in DNA: TGCGCCAGCAGCGTGGGACTAGCGGGAGATTACAATGAGCAGTTCTTC. It specifies CASSVGLAGDYNEQFF.

V and J are TRBV5-1 and TRBJ1-2; D possibly corresponds to TRBD1 (5 bases). Trimming cost V 0 bases and J 2 bases, with 14 bases left between them. CDR1 is SGHRS, CDR2 YFSETQ, per germline. The CDR3 consists of 16 residues. The CDR3 protein is CASSLDGWGTNYGYTF. For the CDR3, the DNA is TGCGCCAGCAGCTTGGATGGCTGGGGCACCAACTATGGCTACACCTTC.

As concerns this clone: Compared with germline, one end of the junction differs, possibly owing to a read error. The chain carries TRBV10-2 and TRBJ1-5; D uncertain. This CDR3 has 14 amino acids. Per the germline V gene, CDR1 is WSHSY and CDR2 is SAAADI. The CDR3 sequence is CASSTRGSDQPQHF. The DNA of the CDR3 is TGCGCCAGCAGTACCCGGGGTAGCGATCAGCCCCAGCATTTT.

The V gene is TRBV4-2, the J gene TRBJ1-6; weak D call: TRBD1 (5 bases). The CDR3 runs 15 residues. V dropped 4 bases and J dropped 4 bases, with 11 bases sitting between them. Looked up from germline, CDR1 is LGHNA and CDR2 is YNFKEQ. The CDR3 nucleotides read TGTGCCAGCAGCCTCCAGGGCCCATATAATTCACCCCTCCACTTT. Its protein is CASSLQGPYNSPLHF.

The chain joins TRBV29-1 to TRBJ2-2; possibly TRBD2 for D (6 bases). CDR1 is SQVTM and CDR2 is ANQGSEA in the germline V gene. Trimming cost V 6 bases and J 6 bases, with 20 bases left between them. This CDR3 contains 15 residues. CDR3 nucleotides: TGCAGCGTCGACCCCGGGACCCCGGGGGCCGGGGAGCTGTTTTTT. This codes for CSVDPGTPGAGELFF.

The chain is built from TRBV28 and TRBJ2-1; 7 positions agree with TRBD2. CDR1 is MDHEN and CDR2 is SYDVKM in the germline V gene. V was pared by 4 bases and J by 0 bases, with 6 bases of the junction left unmatched. The length of the CDR3 is 16 residues. The CDR3 DNA sequence: TGTGCCAGCAGTTCCCTAGCGGCAAGCTCCTACAATGAGCAGTTCTTC. Translation gives CASSSLAASSYNEQFF.

The gene calls are TRBV5-6 and TRBJ2-3; D may be TRBD2 (5 bases). Looked up from germline, CDR1 is SGHDT and CDR2 is YYEEEE. V lost 3 bases and J lost 0, with 20 bases in between. CDR3 length equals 18 residues. The CDR3 region is CASSYYGMIGTSTDTQYF. Here the CDR3 DNA reads TGTGCCAGCAGCTATTACGGGATGATAGGAACTAGCACAGATACGCAGTATTTT. The whole variable domain, filled in from reference TRBV5-6 and TRBJ2-3, reads DAGVTQSPTHLIKTRGQQVTLRCSPKSGHDTVSWYQQALGQGPQFIFQYYEEEERQRGNFPDRFSGHQFPNYSSELNVNALLLGDSALYLCASSYYGMIGTSTDTQYFGPGTRLTVL.